This T cell receptor beta chain was captured in a study of cytotoxic CD8 clonotypes in ibrutinib-treated CLL (dated by TCRdb to the early 2020s). Background for the entire study: The cohort was composed of about 10 relapsed/refractory and roughly 14 treatment-naive patients; IGHV unmutated status was identified in 17 patients. On average, each sample yielded roughly 250,000 productive templates and 94,082 productive rearrangements. Patients were still on ibrutinib when every remission and progressive disease sample was collected. Responses were partial in around 25 patients and complete in 2; after median approximately 5.5 years follow-up, approximately 15 stayed in remission and approximately twelve progressed. Of the 90 or so participants in the trial, about 25 had longitudinal samples available. Samples at response were collected after a median of about 12 months of treatment, with a range of about 6 to 36 months. Cryopreserved peripheral blood mononuclear cells were collected at three points: before therapy, at response, and at either sustained remission or disease progression.

The goal of deep resolution MiSeq sequencing was a depth between 1 in 1 million and 1 in 200,000 T cells, and coverage averaged 10x per clonotype. The immunoSEQ hsTCRB Kit was used to generate TCR beta libraries. The authors' pipeline ran thus. ImmunoSEQ Data Assistant and ImmunoSEQ Analyzer were used for data analysis, and V, D and J genes were assigned according to IMGT definitions. Clonality, with values ranging from 0 to 1, was calculated as one minus the normalized Shannon entropy of productive rearrangement frequencies. Only overrepresented clonotypes making up at least 0.05% of the repertoire of each patient were included in the public clonotype analysis. Some 14 age-matched healthy donor repertoires from immuneACCESS served as clonality controls. Drawn from immuneACCESS, this table holds only the in-frame rearrangements with V and J called that TCRdb kept. Clones are partly lost; checked studies trace under half to an unresolved V gene and leave the rest unexplained. Clone size and the V and J calls come from that table; the DNA yielded D and trimming. The sample contains tens of thousands of clones, around 68% of them found a single time. The top ten clonotypes cover around 5.7% of the sample.

The research as a whole found: An increase in clonality was observed at ibrutinib response, with clonality remaining stable during sustained remission and falling back toward baseline at progression. Lymph node repertoires were not examined, and the timing of sampling was not matched between patients in sustained remission and those whose disease progressed. Public clonotypes were found to be uncommon and were observed to contract or remain stable during treatment; the increase in clonality was shown to reflect expansion of private clonotypes at ibrutinib response. At baseline, clonality was higher than in age-matched healthy donors and showed a strong correlation with circulating CD8+ T-cell counts.

The germline V gene gives CDR1 as SGHRS and CDR2 as YFSETQ. Reading from cysteine to phenylalanine, the CDR3 counts 16 amino acids. Only the CDR3 DNA stays, 48 bases, in frame from base 1. Unmatched junction bases come to 8, with V trimmed by 0 bases and J by 5 bases. In light of the paper, this sample's time point label describes: approximately eleven months on ibrutinib. For TCR beta library preparation, 1.5 to 2 micrograms of genomic DNA were isolated from cryopreserved PBMCs. Longitudinal blood samples from CLL patients on ibrutinib monotherapy were analyzed using high-throughput TCR beta sequencing. The patients were enrolled in a single-center, open-label phase 2 trial of ibrutinib monotherapy. About this clone: Which antigen it targets is not known. Base qualities are not provided; no much larger clone lies one nucleotide away.

Sequencing was performed on PBMCs, taken after 12 months of ibrutinib treatment. The chain is encoded by TRBV5-1 joined to TRBJ2-5; 9 bases in between match TRBD1. The sequence was collected from a human donor with chronic lymphocytic leukemia. Here the CDR3 is given as CASSLGRTGDVETQYF. The base sequence is TGCGCCAGCAGCTTGGGGCGGACAGGGGACGTGGAGACCCAGTACTTC. Reference TRBV5-1 and TRBJ2-5 genes cover what lies past the CDR3, so the full variable domain is KAGVTQTPRYLIKTRGQQVTLSCSPISGHRSVSWYQQTPGQGLQFLFEYFSETQRNKGNFPGRFSGRQFSNSRSEMNVSTLELGDSALYLCASSLGRTGDVETQYFGPGTRLLVL.